The entry that follows covers one TCR beta chain sequence. The sample comes from a study of blood T cell repertoires in COVID-19. As for the study in general: The study drew acute and convalescent COVID-19 samples from the United States, Italy and Spain. From T cells, B-cell-depleted T cells, or PBMCs came the material, which was cDNA or gDNA.

Trimming left V 3 bases short and J 5 bases short, with 16 bases between. The CDR3 sequence is 15 residues long. Germline values: CDR1 GTSNPN, CDR2 SVGIG (reference sequence). In the authors' methods: Counts of nucleated cells, estimated from reference gene primer amplification, were obtained. TCRdb's copy holds only in-frame clones and misses some; the assay was immunoSEQ multiplex PCR. That table is the source of V, J and clone size, and D and trimming were worked out from the DNA. The table lists about 120,000 clones, around three quarters of them singletons. The receptor comes from a man aged 40-55 years with active or convalescent COVID-19. The V and J genes are TRBV30 and TRBJ1-4; D gene uncertain. The sample was peripheral blood. CDR3 in DNA: TGTGCCTGGAGCCGATCAACGGGAACGAATGAAAAACTGTTTTTT. Translated: CAWSRSTGTNEKLFF.